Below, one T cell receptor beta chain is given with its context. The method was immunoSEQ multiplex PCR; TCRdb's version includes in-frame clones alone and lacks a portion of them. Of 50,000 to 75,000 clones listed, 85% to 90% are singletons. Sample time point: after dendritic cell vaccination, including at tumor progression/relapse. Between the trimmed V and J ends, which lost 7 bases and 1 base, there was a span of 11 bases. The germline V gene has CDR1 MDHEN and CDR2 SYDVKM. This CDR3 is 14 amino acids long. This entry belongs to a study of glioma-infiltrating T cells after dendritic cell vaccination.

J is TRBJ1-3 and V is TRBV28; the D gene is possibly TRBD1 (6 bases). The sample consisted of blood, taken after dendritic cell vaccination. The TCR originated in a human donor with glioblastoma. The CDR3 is CASNPGVSGNTIYF. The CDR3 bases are TGTGCCAGCAATCCAGGGGTTTCTGGAAACACCATATATTTT.